The sequence of this TCR beta chain was determined in a study of radiotherapy plus CTLA-4 blockade in lung cancer. Looking at the study overall: Patients showed objective responses in 18% of cases, and disease control was achieved by over 25%. Overall study findings and caveats: Per reports, early blood T cell clone dynamics, plus interferon-beta, forecast response most strongly. Blood-borne expansion of tumor-derived TCR clones followed radiotherapy plus ipilimumab.

About this clone itself: Its specificity is unknown.

The CDR3 runs 13 residues. Trimming took 5 bases from V and 8 from J, leaving 15 bases between them. CDR1 MGHRA and CDR2 YSYEKL come from the germline V gene. This table comes from immunoSEQ multiplex PCR, and its TCRdb copy is limited to in-frame clones, with some not included. The table lists about 30,000 clones, 75% to 85% of them singletons. The chain has TRBV4-1 and TRBJ1-2, with D tentatively TRBD1 (5 bases). Sequences were derived from peripheral blood, sampled from a patient treated with radiotherapy plus ipilimumab. The source is a human donor with non-small cell lung cancer that progressed on radiotherapy plus ipilimumab. CDR3 in amino acids: CASSIAPGGGYTF. The CDR3, as DNA: TGCGCCAGCAGCATAGCGCCCGGGGGAGGCTACACCTTC.